At least ten counts were recorded for the clone carrying this T cell receptor (beta chain). Its antigen remains unknown. Each CDR3 protein gets one entry after TCRdb re-called the reads with MiXCR. The table includes about 200,000 distinct CDR3 sequences, 8% to 10% detected once. The data were obtained in a study of T cell repertoires in cytomegalovirus infection. Background on the study: The public TCR beta signatures pointed to both CMV infection and matching HLA type.

The V gene's germline CDR1 is SGHNT and CDR2 YENEEA. V was shortened by 5 bases and J by 10 bases, with 15 bases between the two germline ends. The CDR3 totals 13 residues. Broader study findings: CMV carriers with the relevant HLA were identified by cumulative public TCR beta family frequency. HLA-C-restricted CMV-specific TCR beta clonotypes were dominant in the ex vivo response.

The V and J genes are TRBV11-3 and TRBJ2-1; D perhaps matches TRBD1 (6 bases). Sequences were obtained from PBMCs. The receptor's source is a human donor in good health (CMV status not recorded). Some clones in this sample may be carry-over from other donors' samples. DNA of the CDR3: TGTGCCAGCAGCATTGGGACACCCCGGGAGCAGTTCTTC. It codes for CASSIGTPREQFF.